This TCR beta chain was captured by sequencing in a study of cytomegalovirus exposure and HLA in healthy donors. Study summary: In terms of ancestry, the Caucasian-associated cluster contained about four fifths of the roughly 400 genotyped donors. General observations from the study: When analyzed later, the rates of TCR association showed variation by HLA locus, with DRB1 the most and HLA-C the fewest. The study recorded 164 TCR beta chains that were cytomegalovirus-associated. By a later analysis, the bulk of CMV-associated TCR beta chains appeared HLA-restricted.

The CDR3 consists of 14 residues. V trimming: 8 bases; J trimming: 11 bases; junction bases outside the gene matches: 10. Germline CDR1 MDHEN, CDR2 SYDVKM. With respect to this clone: The antigen is unknown.

PCR used 60 Vbeta primers and 13 Jbeta primers. Only in-frame clones appear in the TCRdb table, and some are missing; sequencing was by immunoSEQ multiplex PCR. The record lists some 84,000 clones, of which the ten most abundant hold 0.58%. The specimen sequenced was PBMCs. The V and J genes are TRBV28 and TRBJ1-6; 9 nucleotides line up with TRBD1. This sequence originates from a man in his forties or fifties in good health and CMV-seronegative. Here the CDR3 DNA reads TGTGCCAGCGAAGAGGGACAGGGTCCGACACCCCTCCACTTT. Its protein product is CASEEGQGPTPLHF.